This T cell receptor beta chain was recorded in a study of shared clonotypes between healthy human individuals. The study's findings and limits: It was only blood that was sampled, and tissue repertoires likely differ. Sharing across four donors was seen in roughly 5% of naive CD4 clonotypes.

Germline-derived CDR1 and CDR2 are SGHAT and FQNNGV. V lost 1 base and J lost 6; bases outside the gene matches: 7. The CDR3 extends over 17 amino acids. This clone is a singleton in its sample. The antigen remains unidentified. The assay ran at deep level. In the study's own analysis: Junction-only immunoSEQ sequences carried no quality scores, so filtering differed. The method was immunoSEQ multiplex PCR; TCRdb's version includes in-frame clones alone and lacks a portion of them. V and J calls and clone size are given by that table; D and trimming were obtained from the DNA. The table shows around 600,000 clones, with less than 98% occurring only once.

The TCR was taken from a young woman in good health. Sample: naive CD4+ T cells sorted from blood. Sample subset: CD45RA+ positively selected. The genes are TRBV11-2 and TRBJ2-1; TRBD2 aligns across 12 bases. CDR3 sequence reads: CASSLVRTSGNINEQFF. CDR3 nucleotide sequence: TGTGCCAGCAGCTTAGTCCGGACTAGCGGGAATATCAATGAGCAGTTCTTC. Full variable domain (remainder filled in from reference TRBV11-2 and TRBJ2-1): EAGVAQSPRYKIIEKRQSVAFWCNPISGHATLYWYQQILGQGPKLLIQFQNNGVVDDSQLPKDRFSAERLKGVDSTLKIQPAKLEDSAVYLCASSLVRTSGNINEQFFGPGTRLTVL.